Presented here are 26 T cell receptor beta chains from one specimen sequenced in a study of blood T cell repertoires in COVID-19. Sequencing was performed with immunoSEQ multiplex PCR; in TCRdb, only in-frame clones are kept and a portion is missing. The repertoire consists of around 250,000 clones, with more than 80% occurring once and the leading ten covering about 3%. Sequencing used peripheral blood. All receptors derive from a woman aged 25-40 years with active or convalescent COVID-19.

The V call is TRBV11-3, the J call TRBJ2-1, with TRBD2 as a possible D gene (6 bases). Germline V gives CDR1 SGHNT, CDR2 YENEEA. This CDR3 comprises 14 residues. V gave up 2 bases and J gave up 4 bases, with 9 bases separating them. CDR3 region: CASSLSGEYNEQFF. CDR3 in DNA: TGTGCCAGCAGCTTATCGGGGGAATACAATGAGCAGTTCTTC.

This chain connects TRBV3-1 (or the pseudogene TRBV3-2) to TRBJ1-2; the D is unclear. Germline CDR1 is LGHDT and CDR2 is YNNKEL (reference sequence). This CDR3 contains 15 residues. Trimming pared 4 bases from V and 2 bases from J, leaving 14 bases between. CDR3 amino acids: CASSPTRTGNYGYTF. DNA of the CDR3: TGTGCCAGCAGCCCAACCAGGACGGGGAACTATGGCTACACCTTC.

The J gene is TRBJ2-5, the V gene TRBV29-1; D remains unclear. Germline CDR1 is SQVTM and CDR2 is ANQGSEA. V was shortened by 6 bases and J by 5 bases, with 13 bases between the two germline ends. This CDR3 has 12 residues. The chain's CDR3 is CSVRIRGETQYF. The CDR3 nucleotides are TGCAGCGTCAGGATTCGTGGGGAGACCCAGTACTTC.

The chain is built from TRBV4-2 and TRBJ2-7; D call uncertain. Deletions cut 2 bases from V and 0 bases from J, with 14 bases between. The germline V gene encodes CDR1 LGHNA and CDR2 YNFKEQ. The CDR3 length is 16 residues. The CDR3 DNA follows: TGTGCCAGCAGCCAAAATACCGCGATAAGCTCCTACGAGCAGTACTTC. It codes for CASSQNTAISSYEQYF.

This clone occurred once. This chain links TRBV6-1 with TRBJ1-5, with D perhaps matching TRBD1 (5 bases). The CDR3 length is 15 residues. V was trimmed by 2 bases and J by 3 bases, leaving 11 bases between them. The germline gives CDR1 MNHNS, CDR2 SASEGT. The CDR3 coding sequence is TGTGCCAGCAGTGAACAGGGTAACAACAATCAGCCCCAGCATTTT. It is translated as CASSEQGNNNQPQHF.

The chain joins TRBV11-3 to TRBJ2-6, with 9 bases identical to TRBD1. The CDR3 loop spans 18 amino acids. Trimming cost V 2 bases and J 2 bases; bases outside gene matches: 7. Germline V gives CDR1 SGHNT, CDR2 YENEEA. The CDR3: CASSLTEQGAPGANVLTF. The DNA of the CDR3 is TGTGCCAGCAGCTTAACGGAACAGGGGGCTCCTGGGGCCAACGTCCTGACTTTC. Using reference TRBV11-3 and TRBJ2-6 for the parts outside the CDR3, the full variable domain is EAGVVQSPRYKIIEKKQPVAFWCNPISGHNTLYWYLQNLGQGPELLIRYENEEAVDDSQLPKDRFSAERLKGVDSTLKIQPAELGDSAVYLCASSLTEQGAPGANVLTFGAGSRLTVL.

The chain employs TRBV15 and TRBJ2-3, with D tentatively TRBD2 (6 bases). The CDR3 is made up of 14 amino acids. Trimming shortened V by 5 bases and J by 6 bases, and 15 bases separated the two germline ends. Per the germline V gene, CDR1 is LNHNV and CDR2 is YYDKDF (reference sequence). CDR3 sequence (DNA): TGTGCCACCAGCTTTGGAGGGGAAAGGGATACGCAGTATTTT. It codes for CATSFGGERDTQYF.

This chain connects TRBV7-2 to TRBJ2-7; D not resolved. Trimming stripped 7 bases from V and 0 bases from J, with 13 bases between. The CDR3 sequence is 14 residues long. Per germline, CDR1 SGHTA and CDR2 FQGNSA. In DNA form, the CDR3 reads TGTGCCAGCAACTCGGGTGGAAGCTCCTACGAGCAGTACTTC. Its protein product is CASNSGGSSYEQYF.

J is TRBJ2-2 and V is TRBV7-9; 7 bases map to TRBD1. This CDR3 has 16 residues. Germline trimming cut 2 bases from V and 0 bases from J; bases unmatched to any gene: 3. The germline V gene has CDR1 SEHNR and CDR2 FQNEAQ (reference sequence). CDR3 in amino acids: CASSLYGTANTGELFF. The CDR3 region has the DNA TGTGCCAGCAGCTTATATGGGACAGCGAACACCGGGGAGCTGTTTTTT. Complete variable domain (other parts from reference TRBV7-9 and TRBJ2-2): DTGVSQNPRHKITKRGQNVTFRCDPISEHNRLYWYRQTLGQGPEFLTYFQNEAQLEKSRLLSDRFSAERPKGSFSTLEIQRTEQGDSAMYLCASSLYGTANTGELFFGEGSRLTVL.

The V call is TRBV6-2 or TRBV6-3, the J call TRBJ1-2; TRBD1 agrees at 9 bases. This CDR3 comprises 16 residues. The V gene's germline CDR1 is MNHEY and CDR2 SVGEGT. Trimming at V came to 2 bases and at J to 7 bases, leaving 11 bases not matched to a gene. CDR3 residues: CASSYAVGTGTSGYTF. CDR3 sequence (DNA): TGTGCCAGCAGTTACGCCGTCGGGACAGGGACTTCTGGCTACACCTTC.

V usage is TRBV30 and J usage is TRBJ2-7, with a tentative D call TRBD1 (6 bases). In germline, CDR1 is GTSNPN, CDR2 SVGIG (reference sequence). V lost 5 bases to trimming and J lost 2 bases, with 19 bases between them. This CDR3 is built from 15 residues. The CDR3 here is CAWLPKARGAYEQYF. The CDR3 DNA sequence: TGTGCCTGGCTCCCGAAGGCCAGGGGAGCCTACGAGCAGTACTTC.

The V call is TRBV30, the J call TRBJ1-3, with TRBD1 matching 9 bases. V was pared by 6 bases and J by 4 bases, with 13 bases of the junction left unmatched. The CDR3 is made up of 16 amino acids. Germline CDR1 and CDR2: GTSNPN and SVGIG (reference sequence). CDR3 in amino acids: CACTFYRDRVGNTIYF. For the CDR3, the DNA is TGTGCCTGTACCTTCTACCGGGACAGGGTAGGAAACACCATATATTTT. The full variable domain, rest sourced from reference TRBV30 and TRBJ1-3, is SQTIHQWPATLVQPVGSPLSLECTVEGTSNPNLYWYRQAAGRGLQLLFYSVGIGQISSEVPQNLSASRPQDRQFILSSKKLLLSDSGFYLCACTFYRDRVGNTIYFGEGSWLTVV.

The rearrangement uses TRBV19 and TRBJ1-5; 7 nucleotides match TRBD1. The length of the CDR3 is 15 residues. Germline loops: CDR1 LNHDA, CDR2 SQIVND (reference sequence). V lost 8 bases, J lost 1 base, and 8 bases stayed unmatched. The CDR3 loop reads CASRTGRASNQPQHF. The CDR3 DNA is TGTGCCAGTCGGACAGGTAGAGCAAGCAATCAGCCCCAGCATTTT. The variable domain in full, completed from reference TRBV19 and TRBJ1-5, reads DGGITQSPKYLFRKEGQNVTLSCEQNLNHDAMYWYRQDPGQGLRLIYYSQIVNDFQKGDIAEGYSVSREKKESFPLTVTSAQKNPTAFYLCASRTGRASNQPQHFGDGTRLSIL.

This clone was seen a single time. The V call is TRBV18, the J call TRBJ1-2; possibly TRBD1 for D (5 bases). This CDR3 is built from 15 residues. V dropped 5 bases and J dropped 8 bases, with 21 bases sitting between them. Germline-derived CDR1 and CDR2 are KGHSH and LQKENI. CDR3 coding DNA: TGTGCCAGCTCAGACCCCGGGACGGGGGATTTCGGCTACACCTTC. Translated: CASSDPGTGDFGYTF.

V gene TRBV4-2 combines with J gene TRBJ2-3; 8 bases fit TRBD2. With V trimmed by 2 bases and J by 2 bases, 12 bases remained unmatched. The CDR3 covers 18 residues. Germline V gene data show CDR1 as LGHNA and CDR2 as YNFKEQ. CDR3 nucleotides: TGTGCCAGCAGCCAAAATGCTTGGACTAGCATGTCCACAGATACGCAGTATTTT. Translating gives CASSQNAWTSMSTDTQYF.

The gene calls are TRBV29-1 and TRBJ1-2; possible D gene TRBD1, 6 bases. CDR3 length equals 11 residues. V was shortened by 6 bases and J by 8 bases, with 13 bases between the two germline ends. Per the germline V gene, CDR1 is SQVTM and CDR2 is ANQGSEA. CDR3 residues: CSVGQTRGYTF. In nucleotides, the CDR3 is TGCAGCGTCGGACAGACACGGGGCTACACCTTC.

This clone has just a few counts. This sequence joins TRBV7-2 and TRBJ1-2; 9 bases are shared with TRBD1. There are 14 residues in the CDR3. Germline CDR1 is SGHTA and CDR2 is FQGNSA. Unmatched junction bases numbered 8, after V lost 4 bases and J lost 8 bases. The CDR3: CASSSRDRVFGYTF. The CDR3 DNA follows: TGTGCCAGCAGCTCCCGGGACAGGGTTTTCGGCTACACCTTC.

The CDR3 protein is CASSRQGISYEQYF. In nucleotides, the CDR3 is TGTGCCAGCAGCCGACAGGGGATATCCTACGAGCAGTACTTC. This rearrangement joins TRBV7-9 to TRBJ2-7, with 8 bases matching TRBD1. The CDR3 has 14 residues. Germline assignment: CDR1 SEHNR and CDR2 FQNEAQ (reference sequence). V lost 5 bases to trimming and J lost 1 base; unmatched junction nucleotides: 4. Full variable domain (missing parts from reference TRBV7-9 and TRBJ2-7): DTGVSQNPRHKITKRGQNVTFRCDPISEHNRLYWYRQTLGQGPEFLTYFQNEAQLEKSRLLSDRFSAERPKGSFSTLEIQRTEQGDSAMYLCASSRQGISYEQYFGPGTRLTVT.

This chain uses TRBV4-3 with TRBJ2-3; no firm D call. This CDR3 is built from 14 residues. CDR1 is LGHNA and CDR2 is YSLEER in the germline V gene. The germline V and J ends were trimmed by 4 bases and 2 bases, with 10 bases remaining between them. The DNA of the CDR3 is TGCGCCAGCAGCCCACTCCTTTCCACAGATACGCAGTATTTT. Its translation: CASSPLLSTDTQYF.

J is TRBJ1-3 and V is TRBV3-1 (or the pseudogene TRBV3-2); D call uncertain. The CDR3 covers 14 residues. Germline V gene sequence: CDR1 LGHDT, CDR2 YNNKEL (reference sequence). V shed 4 bases and J shed 8 bases, with 15 bases lying between them. CDR3 coding DNA: TGTGCCAGCAGCCTCGGGAGGGTTCAGGACACCATATATTTT. Amino acids: CASSLGRVQDTIYF.

In this sample, this clone turned up many times. Other DNA sequences within the sample encode an identical CDR3. The chain recombines TRBV6-4 with TRBJ2-1; 11 bases line up with TRBD2. There are 15 residues in the CDR3. Germline V CDR1 and CDR2: MRHNA, SNTAGT. V lost 0 bases and J lost 6; bases outside the gene matches: 1. The CDR3 here is CASSDSSGGANEQFF. In DNA, the CDR3 is TGTGCCAGCAGTGACTCTAGCGGGGGGGCCAATGAGCAGTTCTTC.

The V and J genes are TRBV7-2 and TRBJ1-3; D perhaps matches TRBD1 (6 bases). The CDR3 covers 15 residues. Germline lookup yields CDR1 SGHTA and CDR2 FQGNSA. V gave up 5 bases and J gave up 0 bases, with 11 bases separating them. CDR3 bases: TGTGCCAGCAGCGCCGGGGACACCTCTGGAAACACCATATATTTT. This encodes CASSAGDTSGNTIYF.

The chain links TRBV12-3 or TRBV12-4 to TRBJ2-3; D might be TRBD1 (5 bases). The CDR3 extends over 12 amino acids. Trimming removed 6 bases from V and 8 bases from J, with 12 bases in between. The DNA of the CDR3 is TGTGCCAGCAGCCCACAGGTCACTACGCAGTATTTT. Translating gives CASSPQVTTQYF.

In its sample, this clone was seen a few times. Compared with germline, one end of the junction differs, possibly owing to a read error. The chain uses TRBV7-7 and TRBJ1-5; perhaps TRBD1 as D (6 bases). The CDR3 contains 20 residues. CDR1 and CDR2 (germline): SSHAT, FNYEAQ (reference sequence). CDR3: CASSQIGGRGCCRSNQPQHF. CDR3 bases: TGTGCTAGCAGCCAAATCGGTGGCAGGGGATGTTGTCGTAGCAATCAGCCCCAGCATTTT.

The CDR3 nucleotides are TGTGCCAGCTCCATGGGACAGGGAGGTTTCGAGCAGTACTTC. Translating it yields CASSMGQGGFEQYF. The rearrangement uses TRBV18 and TRBJ2-7, with 9 bases lining up with TRBD1. J was trimmed by 6 bases and V by 6 bases; bases with no gene match: 9. Germline values: CDR1 KGHSH, CDR2 LQKENI. The CDR3 is 14 residues long.

A remark on this clone: The same CDR3 arises from other DNA sequences in this sample as well. This rearrangement joins TRBV7-2 to TRBJ2-5; perhaps TRBD1 as D (5 bases). The CDR3 has 13 residues. V dropped 2 bases and J dropped 5 bases, with 9 bases sitting between them. The germline CDR1 and CDR2 sequences are SGHTA and FQGNSA. The CDR3 here is CASSLRGVETQYF. The CDR3 DNA is TGTGCCAGCAGCTTAAGGGGCGTGGAGACCCAGTACTTC.